One sample yielded the 22 T cell receptor beta chains listed below, sequenced in a study of graft-versus-host responses after intestinal transplantation. TCRdb's table, derived via immunoSEQ multiplex PCR, lists solely in-frame clones and lacks some. The repertoire consists of about 71,000 clones, with 90% occurring once and the leading ten covering about 1.3%. The antigens these receptors bind are not known. The sequences come from unstimulated CD8+ T cells sorted from spleen or lymph node cells, collected before intestinal transplant. The receptor set was obtained from a human donor who received an intestinal transplant.

This clone has only a few counts. V usage is TRBV5-4 and J usage is TRBJ1-1; D may be TRBD1 (6 bases). The CDR3 has 14 residues. The V gene lost 6 bases and the J gene lost 4 bases, with 16 bases spanning the gap. From germline, CDR1 is SGHNT and CDR2 YYREEE (reference sequence). The CDR3 DNA reads as TGTGCCAGCACCTGGGGCGGGGGCGGCACTGAAGCTTTCTTT. Its translation: CASTWGGGGTEAFF.

The chain joins TRBV5-1 to TRBJ2-5; possible D gene TRBD2, 5 bases. CDR1 and CDR2 from the germline V gene are SGHRS and YFSETQ. The CDR3 runs to 16 residues. V lost 0 bases to trimming and J lost 5 bases, with 17 bases between them. Here the CDR3 reads CASSLGSGVGVETQYF. Here the CDR3 DNA reads TGCGCCAGCAGCTTGGGTTCCGGGGTTGGTGTGGAGACCCAGTACTTC.

The rearrangement uses TRBV7-2 and TRBJ1-4, with 10 bases lining up with TRBD1. This CDR3 spans 15 amino acids. Germline V CDR1 and CDR2: SGHTA, FQGNSA. Trimming at V came to 1 base and at J to 6 bases, leaving 2 bases not matched to a gene. The CDR3 loop reads CASSLEGQGYEKLFF. The CDR3 region has the DNA TGTGCCAGCAGCTTAGAGGGACAGGGGTATGAAAAACTGTTTTTT. Looking up the rest from reference TRBV7-2 and TRBJ1-4 gives the full variable domain: GAGVSQSPSNKVTEKGKDVELRCDPISGHTALYWYRQSLGQGLEFLIYFQGNSAPDKSGLPSDRFSAERTGGSVSTLTIQRTQQEDSAVYLCASSLEGQGYEKLFFGSGTQLSVL.

The chain is built from TRBV5-1 and TRBJ1-1; perhaps TRBD1 as D (5 bases). The CDR3 runs 15 residues. Germline V gene lookup returns CDR1 SGHRS and CDR2 YFSETQ. Deletions cut 0 bases from V and 0 bases from J, with 9 bases between. This chain's CDR3 is CASSLAGGLNTEAFF. The CDR3 DNA sequence: TGCGCCAGCAGCTTGGCCGGGGGATTGAACACTGAAGCTTTCTTT.

A single count supports this clone. V is TRBV5-1 and J is TRBJ1-1, with D possibly matching TRBD1 (6 bases). The CDR3 spans 13 residues. Looked up from germline, CDR1 is SGHRS and CDR2 is YFSETQ. Deletions cut 0 bases from V and 6 bases from J, with 9 bases between. As DNA, the CDR3 is TGCGCCAGCAGCTTGGGGGGGCAGGCTGAAGCTTTCTTT. Protein sequence: CASSLGGQAEAFF.

The V gene is TRBV29-1, the J gene TRBJ1-2; D gene uncertain. CDR3 size: 10 residues. CDR1 is SQVTM and CDR2 is ANQGSEA in the germline V gene. The V and J ends lost 4 bases and 6 bases respectively, with 6 bases between them. Here the CDR3 DNA reads TGCAGCGTTGGTCGTGATGGCTACACCTTC. This translates into CSVGRDGYTF.

CDR3 in amino acids: CASTLGGEQFF. The CDR3 DNA reads TGTGCCAGCACCCTGGGAGGGGAGCAGTTCTTC. This chain links TRBV27 with TRBJ2-1, with 7 nucleotides matching TRBD2. The CDR3 runs to 11 residues. CDR1 MNHEY and CDR2 SMNVEV come from the germline V gene (reference sequence). Losses at the gene ends were 7 bases for V and 10 bases for J; bases not matched to a gene: 4.

This rearrangement joins TRBV9 to TRBJ2-5, with 7 bases fitting TRBD2. The CDR3 extends over 14 amino acids. V dropped 0 bases and J dropped 5; count of bases not matched to a gene: 4. The V gene's germline CDR1 is SGDLS and CDR2 YYNGEE. CDR3 coding DNA: TGTGCCAGCAGCGTAGAGGCGGGGGTGGAGACCCAGTACTTC. Its protein product is CASSVEAGVETQYF. Based on the CDR3 plus reference TRBV9 and TRBJ2-5, the full variable domain is DSGVTQTPKHLITATGQRVTLRCSPRSGDLSVYWYQQSLDQGLQFLIQYYNGEERAKGNILERFSAQQFPDLHSELNLSSLELGDSALYFCASSVEAGVETQYFGPGTRLLVL.

The CDR3, as DNA: TGTGCCAGCAGCTCCAAAAGGGACAGGGGTTGGGAGGGCACTGAAGCTTTCTTT. Translated: CASSSKRDRGWEGTEAFF. The rearrangement links TRBV7-9 to TRBJ1-1, with 10 bases identical to TRBD1. V shed 4 bases and J 4 bases; nucleotides not matched to a gene: 15. Germline CDR1 SEHNR, CDR2 FQNEAQ (reference sequence). The CDR3 runs 18 residues.

This rearrangement joins TRBV6-1 to TRBJ1-1, with D possibly TRBD1 on 5 matching bases. V shed 6 bases and J shed 4 bases, with 9 bases lying between them. The CDR3 totals 12 residues. Germline V gene sequence: CDR1 MNHNS, CDR2 SASEGT. CDR3: CASSWGGTEAFF. Here the CDR3 DNA reads TGTGCCAGCAGCTGGGGGGGCACTGAAGCTTTCTTT.

This clone was seen a few times. This same CDR3 is encoded by further DNA sequences in the sample. CDR3 DNA sequence: TGTGCCAGCAGTGGACAGGAGAACACTGAAGCTTTCTTT. This gives the protein CASSGQENTEAFF. This chain connects TRBV27 to TRBJ1-1; 7 bases agree with TRBD1. Germline CDR1 and CDR2: MNHEY and SMNVEV (reference sequence). The CDR3 has 13 residues. With V trimmed by 5 bases and J by 1 base, 1 base remained unmatched.

The V call is TRBV7-6, the J call TRBJ2-1; perhaps TRBD1 as D (5 bases). CDR3 length: 13 residues. Germline V gives CDR1 SGHVS, CDR2 FNYEAQ. Trimming left V 4 bases short and J 7 bases short, with 11 bases between. For the CDR3, the DNA is TGTGCCAGCAGCTCGGAAAGGGGAAATGAGCAGTTCTTC. It is translated as CASSSERGNEQFF.

The chain is built from TRBV11-2 and TRBJ2-3; tentative D call: TRBD1 (7 bases). Trimming cost V 0 bases and J 2 bases, with 18 bases left between them. CDR1 is SGHAT and CDR2 is FQNNGV in the germline V gene. CDR3 length equals 18 residues. The CDR3 nucleotides are TGTGCCAGCAGCTTAGAATTTGGAGGGGGCCCCTCCACAGATACGCAGTATTTT. Its translation is CASSLEFGGGPSTDTQYF.

This chain connects TRBV2 to TRBJ2-5; D gene unclear. V lost 7 bases and J lost 1, with 7 bases in between. The CDR3 runs to 12 residues. Germline values: CDR1 SNHLY, CDR2 FYNNEI. In DNA, the CDR3 is TGTGCCAGCATTAGCACCCAAGAGACCCAGTACTTC. Translated: CASISTQETQYF.

The chain employs TRBV6-1 and TRBJ1-1; tentatively, D is TRBD1 (6 bases). This CDR3 comprises 12 residues. Germline values: CDR1 MNHNS, CDR2 SASEGT. V dropped 5 bases and J dropped 4 bases, with 8 bases sitting between them. For the CDR3, the DNA is TGTGCCAGCAGTCAGGGGATCACTGAAGCTTTCTTT. Translating gives CASSQGITEAFF.

This CDR3 reads CASSSGTGAYTEAFF. The CDR3 DNA reads as TGTGCCAGCAGCTCAGGGACAGGGGCCTACACTGAAGCTTTCTTT. This chain joins TRBV5-4 and TRBJ1-1; 10 nucleotides align to TRBD1. The CDR3 consists of 15 residues. Per germline, CDR1 SGHNT and CDR2 YYREEE (reference sequence). Unmatched junction bases numbered 5, after V lost 3 bases and J lost 3 bases.

The rearrangement joins TRBV15 to TRBJ1-4; maybe TRBD1 (5 bases). The V gene's germline CDR1 is LNHNV and CDR2 YYDKDF (reference sequence). There are 13 residues in the CDR3. The V and J ends lost 0 bases and 8 bases respectively, with 7 bases between them. Here the CDR3 reads CATSRERGEKLFF. CDR3 sequence (DNA): TGTGCCACCAGCAGAGAGCGGGGGGAAAAACTGTTTTTT. The variable domain in full, with the rest retrieved from reference TRBV15 and TRBJ1-4, is DAMVIQNPRYQVTQFGKPVTLSCSQTLNHNVMYWYQQKSSQAPKLLFHYYDKDFNNEADTPDNFQSRRPNTSFCFLDIRSPGLGDTAMYLCATSRERGEKLFFGSGTQLSVL.

The gene calls are TRBV29-1 and TRBJ1-1, with D perhaps matching TRBD1 (5 bases). The ends were cut back, 6 bases at V and 6 bases at J, with 11 bases in the middle. The CDR3 runs 11 residues. Germline CDR1 SQVTM, CDR2 ANQGSEA. The DNA for the CDR3 is TGCAGCGTGGCGGGGGTCGCTGAAGCTTTCTTT. Translated, it gives CSVAGVAEAFF.

This rearrangement joins TRBV7-8 to TRBJ2-5; D call uncertain. The CDR3 is 11 amino acids. Trimming left V 2 bases short and J 10 bases short, with 8 bases between. Looked up from germline, CDR1 is SGHVS and CDR2 is FQNEAQ. The CDR3 region has the DNA TGTGCCAGCAGCTTATCGGGTTTCCAGTACTTC. Translating gives CASSLSGFQYF.

The chain is built from TRBV7-8 and TRBJ1-4; the D is unclear. CDR1 SGHVS and CDR2 FQNEAQ come from the germline V gene. Trimming took off 5 bases at V and 0 bases at J, with 10 bases between the two ends. This CDR3 has 15 residues. CDR3 amino acids: CASSPRGATNEKLFF. CDR3 coding DNA: TGTGCCAGCAGCCCTCGGGGTGCAACTAATGAAAAACTGTTTTTT.

This chain joins TRBV11-2 and TRBJ2-2; unclear D gene. Germline values: CDR1 SGHAT, CDR2 FQNNGV. V lost 5 bases and J lost 5, with 3 bases in between. This CDR3 is built from 11 residues. The CDR3 region has the DNA TGTGCCAGCAGCGAGACCGGGGAGCTGTTTTTT. It encodes CASSETGELFF.

The chain is built from TRBV15 and TRBJ1-2; 7 bases match TRBD1. J lost 7 bases, V lost 2 bases, and 10 bases had no gene match. This CDR3 is built from 15 residues. Per germline, CDR1 LNHNV and CDR2 YYDKDF (reference sequence). This CDR3 reads CATSRISTGAGGYTF. CDR3 coding DNA: TGTGCCACCAGCAGAATATCAACAGGGGCTGGTGGCTACACCTTC.